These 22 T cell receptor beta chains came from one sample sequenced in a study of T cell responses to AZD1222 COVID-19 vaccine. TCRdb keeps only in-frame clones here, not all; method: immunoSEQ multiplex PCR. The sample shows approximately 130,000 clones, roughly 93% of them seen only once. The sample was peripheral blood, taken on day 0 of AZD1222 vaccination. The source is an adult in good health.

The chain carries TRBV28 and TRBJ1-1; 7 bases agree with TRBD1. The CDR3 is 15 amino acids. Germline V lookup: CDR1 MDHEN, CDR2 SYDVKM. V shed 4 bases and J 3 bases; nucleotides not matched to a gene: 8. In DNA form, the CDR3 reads TGTGCCAGCAGTTCGGTTAGGGGGCTTGACACTGAAGCTTTCTTT. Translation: CASSSVRGLDTEAFF.

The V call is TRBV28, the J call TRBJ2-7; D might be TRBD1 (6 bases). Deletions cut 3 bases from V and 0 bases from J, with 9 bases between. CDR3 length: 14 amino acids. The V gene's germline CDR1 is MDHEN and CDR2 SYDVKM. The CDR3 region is CASSFEGVSYEQYF. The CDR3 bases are TGTGCCAGCAGTTTCGAGGGGGTCTCCTACGAGCAGTACTTC.

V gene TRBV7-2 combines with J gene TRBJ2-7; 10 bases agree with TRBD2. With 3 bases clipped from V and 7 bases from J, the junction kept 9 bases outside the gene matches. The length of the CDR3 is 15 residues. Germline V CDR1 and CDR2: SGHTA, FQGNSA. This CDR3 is CASSFTSGTGGEQYF. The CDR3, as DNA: TGTGCCAGCAGCTTTACTAGCGGGACTGGGGGGGAGCAGTACTTC.

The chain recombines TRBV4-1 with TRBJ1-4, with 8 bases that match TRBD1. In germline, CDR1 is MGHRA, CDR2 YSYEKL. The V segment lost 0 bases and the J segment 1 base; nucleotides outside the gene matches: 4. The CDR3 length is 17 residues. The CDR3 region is CASSQEQGGGTNEKLFF. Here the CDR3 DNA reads TGCGCCAGCAGCCAAGAACAGGGGGGGGGAACTAATGAAAAACTGTTTTTT.

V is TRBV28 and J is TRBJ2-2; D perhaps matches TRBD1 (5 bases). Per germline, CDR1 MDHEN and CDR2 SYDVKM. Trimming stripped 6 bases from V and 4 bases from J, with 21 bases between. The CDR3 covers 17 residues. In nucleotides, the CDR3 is TGTGCCAGCAGCATCCTCCCCTCAGGGTCGGGCACCGGGGAGCTGTTTTTT. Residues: CASSILPSGSGTGELFF.

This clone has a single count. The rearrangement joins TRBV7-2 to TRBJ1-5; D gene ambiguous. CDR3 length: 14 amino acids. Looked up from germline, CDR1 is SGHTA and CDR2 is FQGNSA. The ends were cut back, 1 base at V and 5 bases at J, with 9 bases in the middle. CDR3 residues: CASSLVTDDQPQHF. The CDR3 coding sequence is TGTGCCAGCAGCTTAGTAACTGACGATCAGCCCCAGCATTTT.

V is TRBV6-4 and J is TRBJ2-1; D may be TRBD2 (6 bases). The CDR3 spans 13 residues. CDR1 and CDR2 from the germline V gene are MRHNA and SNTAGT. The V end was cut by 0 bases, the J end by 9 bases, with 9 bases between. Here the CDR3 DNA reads TGTGCCAGCAGTGACTCCTCTAGCGCTGAGCAGTTCTTC. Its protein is CASSDSSSAEQFF.

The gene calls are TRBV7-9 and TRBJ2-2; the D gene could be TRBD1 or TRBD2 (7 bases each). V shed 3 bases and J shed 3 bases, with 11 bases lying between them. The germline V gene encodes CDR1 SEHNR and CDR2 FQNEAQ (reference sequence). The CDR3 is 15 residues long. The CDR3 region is CASSFPGGDTGELFF. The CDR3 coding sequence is TGTGCCAGCAGCTTCCCAGGGGGGGACACCGGGGAGCTGTTTTTT.

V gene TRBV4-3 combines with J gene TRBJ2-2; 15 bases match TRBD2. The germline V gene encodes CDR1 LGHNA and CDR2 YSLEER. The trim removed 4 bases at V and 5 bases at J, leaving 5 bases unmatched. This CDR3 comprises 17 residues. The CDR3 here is CASSRGLAGGSTGELFF. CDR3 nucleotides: TGCGCCAGCAGCCGCGGACTAGCGGGAGGGTCTACCGGGGAGCTGTTTTTT.

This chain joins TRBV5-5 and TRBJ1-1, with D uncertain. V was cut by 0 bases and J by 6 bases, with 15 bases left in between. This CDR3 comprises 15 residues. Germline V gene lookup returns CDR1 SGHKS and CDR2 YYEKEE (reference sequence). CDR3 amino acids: CASSLDRRVFAEAFF. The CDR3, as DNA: TGTGCCAGCAGCTTGGATAGGCGGGTTTTCGCTGAAGCTTTCTTT. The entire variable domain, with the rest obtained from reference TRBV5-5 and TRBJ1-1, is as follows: DAGVTQSPTHLIKTRGQQVTLRCSPISGHKSVSWYQQVLGQGPQFIFQYYEKEERGRGNFPDRFSARQFPNYSSELNVNALLLGDSALYLCASSLDRRVFAEAFFGQGTRLTVV.

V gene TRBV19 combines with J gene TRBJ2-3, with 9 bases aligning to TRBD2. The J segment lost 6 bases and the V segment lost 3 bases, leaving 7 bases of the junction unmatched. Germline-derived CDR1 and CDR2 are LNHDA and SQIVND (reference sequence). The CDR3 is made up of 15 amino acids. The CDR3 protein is CASSIRREGRDTQYF. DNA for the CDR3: TGTGCCAGTAGTATTCGGCGGGAGGGCCGGGATACGCAGTATTTT.

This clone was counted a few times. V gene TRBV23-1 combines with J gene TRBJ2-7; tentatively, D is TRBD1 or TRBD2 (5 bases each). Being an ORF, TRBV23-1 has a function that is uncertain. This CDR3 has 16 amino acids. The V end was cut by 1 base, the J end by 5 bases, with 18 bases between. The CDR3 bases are TGCGCCAGCAGTCAATTCCCCGGGACGGGGAGTGACGAGCAGTACTTC. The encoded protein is CASSQFPGTGSDEQYF.

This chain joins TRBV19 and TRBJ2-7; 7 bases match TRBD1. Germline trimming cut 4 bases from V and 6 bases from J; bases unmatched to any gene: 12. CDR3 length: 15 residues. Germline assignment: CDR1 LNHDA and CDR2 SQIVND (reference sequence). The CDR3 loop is CASSTRQGPSVEQYF. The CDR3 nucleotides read TGTGCCAGTAGTACCCGACAGGGCCCCTCCGTCGAGCAGTACTTC.

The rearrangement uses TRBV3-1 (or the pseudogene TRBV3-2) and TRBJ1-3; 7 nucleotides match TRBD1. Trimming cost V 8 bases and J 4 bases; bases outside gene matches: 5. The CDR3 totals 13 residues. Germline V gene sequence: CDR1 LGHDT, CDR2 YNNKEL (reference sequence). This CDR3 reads CASSLGQGNTIYF. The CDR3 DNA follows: TGTGCCAGCTCTCTGGGACAGGGAAACACCATATATTTT.

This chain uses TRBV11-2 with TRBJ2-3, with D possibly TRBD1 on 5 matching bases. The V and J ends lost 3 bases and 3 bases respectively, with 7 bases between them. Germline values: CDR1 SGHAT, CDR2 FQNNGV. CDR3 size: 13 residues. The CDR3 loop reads CASSFRVTDTQYF. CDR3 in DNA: TGTGCCAGCAGCTTCAGGGTGACAGATACGCAGTATTTT.

The CDR3 DNA sequence: TGTGCCAGCTCCAAAGAGGAGGGGGCGGGTCAGCCCCAGCATTTT. Translation gives CASSKEEGAGQPQHF. The chain carries TRBV9 and TRBJ1-5; 7 nucleotides line up with TRBD1. Germline V gives CDR1 SGDLS, CDR2 YYNGEE. With V trimmed by 7 bases and J by 6 bases, 13 bases remained unmatched. CDR3 size: 15 residues.

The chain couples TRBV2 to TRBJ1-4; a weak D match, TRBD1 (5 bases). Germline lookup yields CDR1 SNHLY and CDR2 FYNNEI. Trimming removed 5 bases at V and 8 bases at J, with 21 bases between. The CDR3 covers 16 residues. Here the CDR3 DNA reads TGTGCCAGCAGTAGGGGTGGGGTTGGATGGCAAGAAAAACTGTTTTTT. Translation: CASSRGGVGWQEKLFF.

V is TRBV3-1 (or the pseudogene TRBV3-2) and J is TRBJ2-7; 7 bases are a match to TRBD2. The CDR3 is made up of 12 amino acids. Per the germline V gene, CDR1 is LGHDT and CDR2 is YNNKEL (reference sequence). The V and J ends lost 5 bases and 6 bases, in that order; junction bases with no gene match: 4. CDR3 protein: CASSSSGTEQYF. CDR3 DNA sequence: TGTGCCAGCAGCTCAAGCGGGACCGAGCAGTACTTC.

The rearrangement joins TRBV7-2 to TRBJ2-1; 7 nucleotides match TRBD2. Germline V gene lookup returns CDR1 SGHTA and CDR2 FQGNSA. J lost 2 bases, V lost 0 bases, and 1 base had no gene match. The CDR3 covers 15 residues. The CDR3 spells CASSLAGGAYNEQFF. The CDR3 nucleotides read TGTGCCAGCAGCTTAGCGGGAGGGGCCTACAATGAGCAGTTCTTC.

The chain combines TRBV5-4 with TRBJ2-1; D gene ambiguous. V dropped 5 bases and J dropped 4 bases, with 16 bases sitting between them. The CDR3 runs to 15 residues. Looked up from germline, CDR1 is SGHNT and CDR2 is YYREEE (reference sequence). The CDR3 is CASSYAPAKYNEQFF. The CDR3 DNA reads TGTGCCAGCAGTTACGCACCCGCCAAATACAATGAGCAGTTCTTC.

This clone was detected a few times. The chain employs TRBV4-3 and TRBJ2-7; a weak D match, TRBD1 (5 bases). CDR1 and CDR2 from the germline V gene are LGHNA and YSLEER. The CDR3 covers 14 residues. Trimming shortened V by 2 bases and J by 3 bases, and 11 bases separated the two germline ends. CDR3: CASSQWTSHYEQYF. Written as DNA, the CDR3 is TGCGCCAGCAGCCAATGGACATCACACTACGAGCAGTACTTC.

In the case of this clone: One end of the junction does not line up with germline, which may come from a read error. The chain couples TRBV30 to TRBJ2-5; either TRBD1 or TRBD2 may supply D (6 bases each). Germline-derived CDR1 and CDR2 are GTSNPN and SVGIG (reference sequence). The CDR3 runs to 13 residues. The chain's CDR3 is CVWGPGDFGAQYF. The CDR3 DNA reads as TGTGTCTGGGGGCCCGGGGACTTTGGGGCCCAGTACTTC.